This T cell receptor beta chain was obtained from a study of cytomegalovirus exposure and HLA in healthy donors. Study as a whole: The 666 first-cohort repertoires shared a platform with the approximately 120 validation repertoires, as reported in a later analysis.

Measured with immunoSEQ multiplex PCR; TCRdb has only the in-frame clones, and not every one. Of some 130,000 clones listed, approximately 82% are singletons. Notes on the study in general: Cytomegalovirus status was reportedly diagnosed by the classifier with high specificity and sensitivity.

Notes on this clone: No antigen is known for it.

This CDR3 spans 14 amino acids. Germline CDR1 reads SEHNR; CDR2 reads FQNEAQ (reference sequence). Trimming stripped 2 bases from V and 4 bases from J, with 9 bases between. Sequencing input: PBMCs. The chain recombines TRBV7-9 with TRBJ1-3, with D possibly being TRBD1 (6 bases). The receptor was isolated from a man aged 25-45 years in good health and CMV-seropositive. The CDR3 loop is CASSLPGAGNTIYF. The DNA for the CDR3 is TGTGCCAGCAGCTTACCAGGGGCAGGAAACACCATATATTTT.